Presented here are 14 T cell receptor beta chains from one specimen sequenced in a study of tumor-infiltrating lymphocytes in primary liver carcinoma. A primer in the constant region served to generate TCR beta cDNA from roughly 520 ng of total RNA. Construction of TCR beta libraries relied on three successive nested multiplex PCR rounds employing slightly modified ARM-PCR. The first two PCR rounds, roughly 10 cycles each, used TRBV1-TRBV30 forward primers and a C-beta reverse primer. Via MiXCR, TCRdb re-called the multiplex PCR reads, giving one row per CDR3 protein. The sample includes 250,000 to 350,000 distinct CDR3 sequences, 50% to 75% of them seen just once. The authors took blood RNA from unsorted whole blood and also extracted germline DNA. Sequencing input: peripheral blood. The receptors here all came from a woman under 40 with primary liver carcinoma and hepatitis B virus infection.

Concerning this clonotype: This CDR3 fails to terminate in the conserved phenylalanine or tryptophan, so it likely reflects a read error. This chain uses TRBV11-2 with TRBJ1-1; D unresolved. Trimming cost V 6 bases and J 6 bases, with 14 bases left between them. In germline, CDR1 is SGHAT, CDR2 FQNNGV. This CDR3 region has 13 residues. This CDR3 is CASRLIDKAEAFS. The DNA for the CDR3 is TGTGCCAGCAGATTAATCGACAAAGCTGAAGCTTTCTCT.

Worth noting for this clonotype: At one boundary the junction diverges from the germline segment, which might be a read error. The J gene is TRBJ2-7, the V gene TRBV6-5; TRBD2 might be the D (5 bases). Germline CDR1 and CDR2: MNHEY and SVGAGI. CDR3 length equals 17 residues. The chain's CDR3 is CASGYFYSADFHYEQYF. The DNA of the CDR3 is TGTGCCAGCGGTTACTTCTACTCAGCGGACTTTCACTACGAGCAGTATTTC.

This clonotype occurred a few times. The chain uses TRBV6-5 and TRBJ2-7; 10 bases are shared with TRBD2. Germline CDR1 MNHEY, CDR2 SVGAGI. V trimming: 5 bases; J trimming: 4 bases; junction bases outside the gene matches: 8. The CDR3 is 15 amino acids. CDR3 bases: TGTGCCAGCAGTCTTACGACTAGCGGGCCTTACGAGCAGTACTTC. Protein product: CASSLTTSGPYEQYF.

A word on this clonotype: The final CDR3 position lacks the conserved phenylalanine or tryptophan, pointing to a likely read error. This chain links TRBV4-3 with TRBJ1-2, with TRBD1 identical over 12 bases. The CDR3 has 17 amino acids. Germline V gene lookup returns CDR1 LGHNA and CDR2 YSLEER. The CDR3 region is CASSQEIGGQGAYGYTV. CDR3 DNA sequence: TGCGCTAGCAGCCAAGAAATCGGGGGACAGGGGGCCTATGGCTACACCGTC.

On this clonotype itself: This may be a read error: a much more frequent sequence differs by one nucleotide. The V and J genes are TRBV12-3 or TRBV12-4 and TRBJ2-2; maybe TRBD2 (5 bases). The CDR3 is 11 residues long. The CDR3 spells CASSWTGEPFF. For the CDR3, the DNA is TGTGCCAGCAGTTGGACCGGGGAGCCGTTTTTT.

Notes on this clonotype: Sequence at one end of the junction differs from germline and may be a read error. This chain uses TRBV7-9 with TRBJ1-1, with TRBD1 matching 11 bases. CDR1 and CDR2 (germline): SEHNR, FQNEAQ (reference sequence). The CDR3 spans 15 residues. The CDR3 DNA is TGTGCCAGCAGCTGGACAGGGGGCGCGAACGCTGAAGCTTTCTTT. Amino acids: CASSWTGGANAEAFF.

As for this clonotype: A read error may be the cause here, since a much bigger clone is one base away. J is TRBJ2-1 and V is TRBV5-6; 14 bases map to TRBD2. This CDR3 contains 17 residues. In germline, CDR1 is SGHDT, CDR2 YYEEEE. Trimming took 7 bases from V and 4 from J; bases not matched to a gene: 10. CDR3 DNA: TGTGCCAGCGGCCGTCGGAGGACTAGCGGGAGGTACAATGAGCAGTTCTTC. This translates into CASGRRRTSGRYNEQFF.

In its sample, this clonotype was seen a few times. A much larger clone differs from this one at a single base, so this may be a read error. The chain links TRBV11-2 to TRBJ2-5, with 12 bases matching TRBD2. V was clipped by 4 bases and J by 4 bases; unmatched bases: 4. Germline CDR1 is SGHAT and CDR2 is FQNNGV. CDR3 length: 15 amino acids. In DNA form, the CDR3 reads TGTGCCAGCAGCTCGACTAGCGGGAGCGGAGAGACCCAGTACTTC. This translates into CASSSTSGSGETQYF.

The chain links TRBV14 to TRBJ2-1; D perhaps matches TRBD2 (6 bases). The germline CDR1 and CDR2 sequences are SGHDN and FVKESK. The CDR3 extends over 14 amino acids. The CDR3 loop is CASGLRDPSDEQFF. The CDR3 bases are TGTGCTAGCGGCCTCCGGGACCCCTCCGATGAGCAGTTCTTC.

Notes on this clonotype: This clone may be a read error of a much larger clone one base away. The chain uses TRBV6-6 and TRBJ2-6; D is unclear. Germline V CDR1 and CDR2: MNHNY, SVGAGI (reference sequence). The V end was cut by 6 bases, the J end by 3 bases, with 6 bases between. The CDR3 has 13 amino acids. CDR3 sequence: CASRGFGANVLTF. The CDR3 region has the DNA TGTGCCAGCAGAGGATTTGGGGCCAACGTCCTGACTTTC.

Of note for this clonotype: A much bigger clone sits one base away, suggesting this may be a read error. The gene calls are TRBV12-3 or TRBV12-4 and TRBJ2-7, with 7 bases identical to TRBD1. The CDR3 spans 15 residues. The CDR3 DNA is TGTGCCAACAGTTTCGGTGGCAGGGGGATCTACGAGCAGTACTTC. It encodes CANSFGGRGIYEQYF.

This clonotype was counted only a few times. The chain has TRBV28 and TRBJ1-2; maybe TRBD1 (5 bases). This CDR3 region has 12 residues. Germline V lookup: CDR1 MDHEN, CDR2 SYDVKM. V was pared by 7 bases and J by 8 bases, with 14 bases between. The CDR3 spells CASTKGVVGYTF. CDR3 nucleotides: TGTGCCAGCACGAAAGGGGTGGTAGGCTACACCTTC.

In its sample, this clonotype was seen a few times. The CDR3 region is CASTSPWGAGELFF. The CDR3 DNA reads TGTGCCAGCACCAGCCCTTGGGGGGCCGGGGAGCTGTTTTTT. The genes are TRBV6-2 or TRBV6-3 and TRBJ2-2, with a weak D call TRBD2 (6 bases). V lost 7 bases and J lost 6, with 15 bases in between. The germline gives CDR1 MNHEY, CDR2 SVGEGT. This CDR3 spans 14 amino acids.

With respect to this clonotype: This clone may be a read error of a much larger clone one base away. Because it lacks the conserved phenylalanine or tryptophan at the end, this CDR3 is likely a read error. The chain links TRBV4-2 to TRBJ2-3; 12 positions match TRBD2. The CDR3 is 18 amino acids. Germline CDR1 reads LGHNA; CDR2 reads YNFKEQ. Germline trimming cut 0 bases from V and 2 bases from J; bases unmatched to any gene: 6. CDR3 nucleotides: TGTGCCAGCAGCCAAGATCGAGGACTAGCGGGATCCACAGATACGCAGTATTTA. Protein product: CASSQDRGLAGSTDTQYL.